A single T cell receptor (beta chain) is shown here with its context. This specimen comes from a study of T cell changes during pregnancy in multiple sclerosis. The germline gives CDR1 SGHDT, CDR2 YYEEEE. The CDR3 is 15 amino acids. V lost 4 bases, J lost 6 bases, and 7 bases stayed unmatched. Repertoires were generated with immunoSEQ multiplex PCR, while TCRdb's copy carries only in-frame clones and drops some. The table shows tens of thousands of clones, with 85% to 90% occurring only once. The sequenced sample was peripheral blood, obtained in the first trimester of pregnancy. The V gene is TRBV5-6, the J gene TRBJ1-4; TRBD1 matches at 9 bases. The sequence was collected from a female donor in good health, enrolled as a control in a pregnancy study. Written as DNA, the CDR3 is TGTGCCAGCAGCGGCGGGACAGGGCTCGATGAAAAACTGTTTTTT. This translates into CASSGGTGLDEKLFF.